This T cell receptor beta chain was sequenced during a study of T cell responses to AZD1222 COVID-19 vaccine. Method: immunoSEQ multiplex PCR; TCRdb's copy keeps in-frame clones and lacks some. Of 180,000 or so clones listed, about 93% were seen once; the top ten hold about 0.64%. About this clone: What it binds is not known. At one end, the junction sequence differs from germline, possibly due to a read error.

General study findings and limits: Most donors were white British, females outnumbered males, and clonal diversity was possibly underestimated. Two doses of AZD1222 preceded a rise in Spike-specific TCR breadth and depth.

The CDR3 extends over 15 amino acids. From germline, CDR1 is LNHDA and CDR2 SQIVND (reference sequence). The V and J genes are TRBV19 and TRBJ1-2; maybe TRBD1 (5 bases). The input for sequencing was peripheral blood, taken on day 0 of AZD1222 vaccination. The sequence was obtained from an adult in good health. Written as DNA, the CDR3 is TGCCCTCAGTCGAGGGGTAATCGGCCTCCCCCGGGCTACACCTTC. Translating gives CPQSRGNRPPPGYTF.